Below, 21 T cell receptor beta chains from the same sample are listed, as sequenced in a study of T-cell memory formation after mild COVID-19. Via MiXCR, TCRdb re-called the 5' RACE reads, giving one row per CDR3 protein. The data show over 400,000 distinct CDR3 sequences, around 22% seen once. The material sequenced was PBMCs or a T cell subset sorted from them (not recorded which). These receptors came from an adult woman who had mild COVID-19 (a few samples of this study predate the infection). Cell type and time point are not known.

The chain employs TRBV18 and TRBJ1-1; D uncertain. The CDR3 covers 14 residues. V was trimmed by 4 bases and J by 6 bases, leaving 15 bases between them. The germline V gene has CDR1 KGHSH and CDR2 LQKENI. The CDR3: CASSLQDTGSEAFF. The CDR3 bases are TGTGCCAGCTCACTTCAGGATACGGGCTCTGAAGCTTTCTTT.

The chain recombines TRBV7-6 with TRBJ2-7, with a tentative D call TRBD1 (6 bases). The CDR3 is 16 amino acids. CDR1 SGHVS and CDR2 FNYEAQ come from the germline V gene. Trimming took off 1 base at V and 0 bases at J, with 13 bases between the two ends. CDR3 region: CASSLGGQPSSYEQYF. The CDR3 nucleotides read TGTGCCAGCAGCTTAGGAGGACAGCCGAGCTCCTACGAGCAGTACTTC.

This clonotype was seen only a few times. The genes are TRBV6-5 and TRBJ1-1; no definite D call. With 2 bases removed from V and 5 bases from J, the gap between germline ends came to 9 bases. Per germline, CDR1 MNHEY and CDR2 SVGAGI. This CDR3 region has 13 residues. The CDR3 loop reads CASSYSPETEAFF. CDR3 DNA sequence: TGTGCCAGCAGTTACAGTCCGGAGACTGAAGCTTTCTTT.

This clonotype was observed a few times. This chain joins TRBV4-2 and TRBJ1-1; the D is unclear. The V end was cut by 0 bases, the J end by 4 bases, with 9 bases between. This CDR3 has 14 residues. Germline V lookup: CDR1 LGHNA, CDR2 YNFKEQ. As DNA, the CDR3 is TGTGCCAGCAGCCAAGAGGAGGGATCCACTGAAGCTTTCTTT. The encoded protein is CASSQEEGSTEAFF.

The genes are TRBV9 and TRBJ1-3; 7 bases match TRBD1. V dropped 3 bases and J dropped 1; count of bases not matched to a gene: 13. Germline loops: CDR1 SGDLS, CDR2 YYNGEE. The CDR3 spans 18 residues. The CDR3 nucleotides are TGTGCCAGCAGCGCCAACATTGGGACAGCAAATTCTGGAAACACCATATATTTT. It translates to CASSANIGTANSGNTIYF.

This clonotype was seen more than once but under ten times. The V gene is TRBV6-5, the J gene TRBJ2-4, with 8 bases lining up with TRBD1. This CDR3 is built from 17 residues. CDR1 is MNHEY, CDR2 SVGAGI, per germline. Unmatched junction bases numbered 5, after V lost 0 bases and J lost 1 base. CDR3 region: CASSYSRNRGAKNIQYF. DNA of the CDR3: TGTGCCAGCAGTTACTCGAGAAACAGGGGGGCCAAAAACATTCAGTACTTC.

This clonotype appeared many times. The CDR3 loop reads CASSSYRVGVSNQPQHF. DNA for the CDR3: TGTGCCAGCAGCTCGTACAGGGTAGGGGTTTCTAATCAGCCCCAGCATTTT. The chain is built from TRBV7-8 and TRBJ1-5; weak D call: TRBD1 (6 bases). V lost 4 bases and J 4 bases, leaving 20 bases between the germline ends. The CDR3 is 17 residues long. Per the germline V gene, CDR1 is SGHVS and CDR2 is FQNEAQ.

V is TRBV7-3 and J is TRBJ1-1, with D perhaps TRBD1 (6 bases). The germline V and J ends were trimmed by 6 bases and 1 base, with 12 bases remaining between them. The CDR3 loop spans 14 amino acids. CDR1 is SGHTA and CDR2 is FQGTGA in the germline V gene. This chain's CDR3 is CASRIEGQNTEAFF. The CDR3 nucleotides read TGTGCCAGCAGAATTGAGGGACAGAACACTGAAGCTTTCTTT.

DNA of the CDR3: TGTGCCAGCAGCCACCAGGGGACTAGCGGGGGGACCCAGTACTTC. Residues: CASSHQGTSGGTQYF. The chain joins TRBV7-2 to TRBJ2-5; the match to TRBD2 covers 14 bases. Germline V gene data show CDR1 as SGHTA and CDR2 as FQGNSA. J gave up 7 bases and V 5 bases, and 6 bases lay outside the gene matches. There are 15 residues in the CDR3.

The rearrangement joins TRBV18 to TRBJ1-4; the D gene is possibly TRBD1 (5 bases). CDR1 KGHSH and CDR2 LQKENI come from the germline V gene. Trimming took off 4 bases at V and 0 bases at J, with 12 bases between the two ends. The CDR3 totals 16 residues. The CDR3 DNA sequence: TGTGCCAGCTCACTCGGGACTCCTACAACTAATGAAAAACTGTTTTTT. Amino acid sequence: CASSLGTPTTNEKLFF.

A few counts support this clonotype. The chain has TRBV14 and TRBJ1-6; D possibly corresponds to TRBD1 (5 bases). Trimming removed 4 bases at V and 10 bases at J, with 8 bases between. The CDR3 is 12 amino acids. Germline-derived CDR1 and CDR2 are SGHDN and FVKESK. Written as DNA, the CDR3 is TGTGCCAGCAGCCCTTGGGGCTCACCCCTCCACTTT. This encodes CASSPWGSPLHF.

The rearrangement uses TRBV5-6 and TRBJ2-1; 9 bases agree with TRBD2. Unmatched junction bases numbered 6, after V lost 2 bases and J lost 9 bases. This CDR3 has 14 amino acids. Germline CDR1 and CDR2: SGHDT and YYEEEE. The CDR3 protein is CASSFLGAGGEQFF. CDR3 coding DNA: TGTGCCAGCAGCTTTTTGGGAGCGGGGGGTGAGCAGTTCTTC.

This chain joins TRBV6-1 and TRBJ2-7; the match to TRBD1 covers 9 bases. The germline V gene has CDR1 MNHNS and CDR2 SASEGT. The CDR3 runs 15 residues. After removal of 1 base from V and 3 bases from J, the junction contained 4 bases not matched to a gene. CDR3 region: CASSEGGDRDYEQYF. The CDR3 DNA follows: TGTGCCAGCAGTGAAGGAGGGGACAGGGACTACGAGCAGTACTTC.

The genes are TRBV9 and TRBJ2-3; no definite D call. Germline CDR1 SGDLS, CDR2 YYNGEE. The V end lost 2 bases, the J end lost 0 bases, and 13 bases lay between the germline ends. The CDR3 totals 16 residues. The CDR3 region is CASSVNAQLSTDTQYF. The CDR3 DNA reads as TGTGCCAGCAGCGTGAATGCACAGCTGAGCACAGATACGCAGTATTTT.

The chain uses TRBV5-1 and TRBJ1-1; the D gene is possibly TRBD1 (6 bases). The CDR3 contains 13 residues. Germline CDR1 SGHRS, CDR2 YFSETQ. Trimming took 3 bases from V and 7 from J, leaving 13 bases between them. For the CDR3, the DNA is TGCGCCAGCAGCTCCGGGACAACGATTGAAGCTTTCTTT. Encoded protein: CASSSGTTIEAFF.

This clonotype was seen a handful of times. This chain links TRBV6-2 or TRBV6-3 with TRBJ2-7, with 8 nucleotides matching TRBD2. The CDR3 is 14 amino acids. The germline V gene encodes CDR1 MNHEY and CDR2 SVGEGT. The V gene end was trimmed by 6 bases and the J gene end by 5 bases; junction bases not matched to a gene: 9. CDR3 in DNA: TGTGCCAGCAGGGGAAGCGGGAGAGCCGACGAGCAGTACTTC. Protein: CASRGSGRADEQYF.

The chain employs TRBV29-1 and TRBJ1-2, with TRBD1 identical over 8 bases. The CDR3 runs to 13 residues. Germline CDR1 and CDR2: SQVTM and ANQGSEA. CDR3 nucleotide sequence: TGCACCTCGGAAATCAGGGGGCCCGATGGCTACACCTTC. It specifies CTSEIRGPDGYTF.

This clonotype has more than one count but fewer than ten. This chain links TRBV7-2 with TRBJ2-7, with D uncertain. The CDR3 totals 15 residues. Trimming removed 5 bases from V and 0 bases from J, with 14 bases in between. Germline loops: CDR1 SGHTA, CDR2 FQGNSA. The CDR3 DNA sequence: TGTGCCAGCAGCCCCTTTCCGGCGAGCTCCTACGAGCAGTACTTC. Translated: CASSPFPASSYEQYF. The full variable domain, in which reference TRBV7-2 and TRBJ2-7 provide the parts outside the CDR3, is GAGVSQSPSNKVTEKGKDVELRCDPISGHTALYWYRQSLGQGLEFLIYFQGNSAPDKSGLPSDRFSAERTGGSVSTLTIQRTQQEDSAVYLCASSPFPASSYEQYFGPGTRLTVT.

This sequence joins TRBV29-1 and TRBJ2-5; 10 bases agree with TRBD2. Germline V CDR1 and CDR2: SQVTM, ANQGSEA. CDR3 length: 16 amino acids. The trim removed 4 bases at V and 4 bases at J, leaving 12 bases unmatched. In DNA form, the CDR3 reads TGCAGCGTTGTACATCGGACTAGCGGCTTTAGAGAGACCCAGTACTTC. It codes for CSVVHRTSGFRETQYF. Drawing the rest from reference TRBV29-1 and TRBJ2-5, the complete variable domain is SAVISQKPSRDICQRGTSLTIQCQVDSQVTMMFWYRQQPGQSLTLIATANQGSEATYESGFVIDKFPISRPNLTFSTLTVSNMSPEDSSIYLCSVVHRTSGFRETQYFGPGTRLLVL.

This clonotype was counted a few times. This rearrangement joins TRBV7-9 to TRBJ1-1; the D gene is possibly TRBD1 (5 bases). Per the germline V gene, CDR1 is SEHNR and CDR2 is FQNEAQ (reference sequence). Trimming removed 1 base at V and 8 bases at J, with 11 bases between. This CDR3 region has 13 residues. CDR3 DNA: TGTGCCAGCAGCTTAGAGTGGGGACGGGAAGCTTTCTTT. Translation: CASSLEWGREAFF.

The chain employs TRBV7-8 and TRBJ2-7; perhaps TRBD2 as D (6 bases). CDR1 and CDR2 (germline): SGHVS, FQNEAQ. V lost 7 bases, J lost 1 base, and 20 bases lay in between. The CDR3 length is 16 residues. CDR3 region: CASNPPGGRVSYEQYF. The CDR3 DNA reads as TGTGCCAGCAACCCGCCTGGAGGGCGAGTTTCCTACGAGCAGTACTTC.